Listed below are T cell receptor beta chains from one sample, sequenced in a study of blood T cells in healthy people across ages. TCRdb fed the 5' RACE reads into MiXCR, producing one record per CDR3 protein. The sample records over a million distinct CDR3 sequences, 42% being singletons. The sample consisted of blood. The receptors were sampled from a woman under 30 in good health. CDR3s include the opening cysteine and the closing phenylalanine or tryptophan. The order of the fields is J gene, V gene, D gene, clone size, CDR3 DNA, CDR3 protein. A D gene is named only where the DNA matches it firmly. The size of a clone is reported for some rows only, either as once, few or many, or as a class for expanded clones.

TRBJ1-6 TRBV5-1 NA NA TGCGCCAGCAGCTTGGTGGGCAGCCGAAGCTCCTATAATTCACCCCTCCACTTT CASSLVGSRSSYNSPLHF
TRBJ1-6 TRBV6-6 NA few TGTGCCAGCAGTTACGGGAGTGGAGATAATTCACCCCTCCACTTT CASSYGSGDNSPLHF
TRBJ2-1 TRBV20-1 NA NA TGCAGTGCCAGGCGGGGTCGCGGGCTACAAGAGACCCAGTTCTTC CSARRGRGLQETQFF
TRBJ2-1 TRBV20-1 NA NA TGCAGTGTGAATATAGGAGCGGGCGTCTACAATGAGCAGTTCTTC CSVNIGAGVYNEQFF
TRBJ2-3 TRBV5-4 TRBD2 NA TGTGCCAGCAGCTTTGGTGCGGGGGGGCAGAAAGATACGCAGTATTTT CASSFGAGGQKDTQYF
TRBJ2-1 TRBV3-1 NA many TGTGCCAGCAGCCAAGTTTACAATGAGCAGTTCTTC CASSQVYNEQFF
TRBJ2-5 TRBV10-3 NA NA TGTGCCATCAGTGAGGTTACAGGGCGCAAAGAGACCCAGTACTTC CAISEVTGRKETQYF
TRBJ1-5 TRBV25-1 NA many TGTGCCAGCAGCGCTGGGGGGTTCAATCAGCCCCAGCATTTT CASSAGGFNQPQHF
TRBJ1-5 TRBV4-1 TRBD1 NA TGCGCCAGCAGCCAAGATGAAGCAGGGGGATATAGCAATCAGCCCCAGCATTTT CASSQDEAGGYSNQPQHF
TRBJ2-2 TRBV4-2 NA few TGTGCCAGCAGCCAGGATGGGACGGTGAACACCGGGGAGCTGTTTTTT CASSQDGTVNTGELFF
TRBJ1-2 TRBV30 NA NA TGTGCCTGGAGTTTCCAGGGCTCCTATGGCTACACCTTC CAWSFQGSYGYTF
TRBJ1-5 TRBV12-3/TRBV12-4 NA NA TGTGCCAGCAGTTTTCCACTACCTCAGCCCCAGCATTTT CASSFPLPQPQHF
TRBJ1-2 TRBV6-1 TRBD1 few TGTGCCAGCAGCTCCGGGACAGGGCTCGATTACGTACGTGGCTACACCTTC CASSSGTGLDYVRGYTF
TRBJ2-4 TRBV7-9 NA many TGTGCCAGCAGCCCCTTGGCCAAAAACATTCAGTACTTC CASSPLAKNIQYF
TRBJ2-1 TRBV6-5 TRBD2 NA TGTGCCAGCAGTTACTCCCTAGCGGGGGCCTTCCGTCATGGGCAGTTCTTC CASSYSLAGAFRHGQFF
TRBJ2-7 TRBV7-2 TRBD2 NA TGTGCCAGCAGCTTATTTGGGGGAGCGGGAGGAGACGAGCAGTACTTC CASSLFGGAGGDEQYF
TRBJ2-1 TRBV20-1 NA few TGCAGTGCTAGAGGGGGCGGGGTCTCTTCCTACAATGAGCAGTTCTTC CSARGGGVSSYNEQFF
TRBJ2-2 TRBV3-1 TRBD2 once TGTGCCAGCAGCCCGGCCCGGGGGGCGAACACCGGGGAGCTGTTTTTT CASSPARGANTGELFF
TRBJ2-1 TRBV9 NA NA TGTGCCAGCAGCGTAGAAGCTAGGGGCAATGAGCAGTTCTTC CASSVEARGNEQFF
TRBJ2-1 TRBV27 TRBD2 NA TGTGCCAGCAGTCCACTCGGGACTAGCGGGGATAATGAGCAGTTCTTC CASSPLGTSGDNEQFF
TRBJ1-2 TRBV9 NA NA TGTGCCAGCAGCGTGGGGTCAGGTTCTAACTATGGCTACACCTTC CASSVGSGSNYGYTF
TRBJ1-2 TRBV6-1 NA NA TGTGCCAGCAGTGAATCTCCGGGTTCTGATGGCTACACCTTC CASSESPGSDGYTF
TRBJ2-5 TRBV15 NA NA TGTGCCACCAGCAGACCTCCAAATGAAGAGACCCAGTACTTC CATSRPPNEETQYF
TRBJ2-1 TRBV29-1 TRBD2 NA TGCAGCGTTGAGCCCCTAGCGGTGGGGGACAATGAGCAGTTCTTC CSVEPLAVGDNEQFF
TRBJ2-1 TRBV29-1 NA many TGCAGCGTCCACGCGGATGAGCAGTTCTTC CSVHADEQFF
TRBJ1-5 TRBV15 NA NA TGTGCCACCAGCAGAGATAGGGGAGCGAAGACTTGGGAGTTGGGGAATCAGCCCCAGCATTTT CATSRDRGAKTWELGNQPQHF
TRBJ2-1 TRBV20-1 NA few TGCAGTGGAAATAACGGGCCGGGTAATGAGCAGTTCTTC CSGNNGPGNEQFF
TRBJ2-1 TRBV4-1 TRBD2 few TGCGCCAGCAGCCAAAGTACCCTTCCTTGGGAGCGGGAGCCGACAAGGAGCTCCTACAATGAGCAGTTCTTC CASSQSTLPWEREPTRSSYNEQFF
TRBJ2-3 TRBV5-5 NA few TGTGCCAGCAGCTTGTTCGGCGCAACTAGCACAGATACGCAGTATTTT CASSLFGATSTDTQYF
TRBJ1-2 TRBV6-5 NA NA TGTGCCAGCAGCCCCGGGGTCCCTCGGGAAGGCTACACCTTC CASSPGVPREGYTF
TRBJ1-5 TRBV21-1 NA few TGTGCCAGCAGCAATCAAGCCCAGCATTTT CASSNQAQHF
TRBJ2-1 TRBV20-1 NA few TGCAGTGCTACTGTTTACAATGAGCAGTTCTTC CSATVYNEQFF
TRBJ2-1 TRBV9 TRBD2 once TGTGCCAGCAGCGTACCGGGACTAGCGGGAGCCACCGCCTACAATGAGCAGTTCTTC CASSVPGLAGATAYNEQFF
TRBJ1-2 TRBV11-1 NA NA TGTGCCAGCAGCTTACGGACGAGTGGCTACACCTTC CASSLRTSGYTF
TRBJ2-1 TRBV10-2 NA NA TGCGCCGTCCAGGGACCTCTAGGGTACAATGAGCAGTTCTTC CAVQGPLGYNEQFF
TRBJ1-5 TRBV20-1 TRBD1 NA TGCAGTGCTAGAGCGGCCGGGACAGCGGGCAATCAGCCCCAGCATTTT CSARAAGTAGNQPQHF
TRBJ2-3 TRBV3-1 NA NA TGTGCCAGCAGCCAGGGTAGGAGGGGAGCAGATACGCAGTATTTT CASSQGRRGADTQYF
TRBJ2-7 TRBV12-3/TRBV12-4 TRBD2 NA TGTGCCAGCACCTGGAGCGGGACCCACTACGAGCAGTACTTC CASTWSGTHYEQYF
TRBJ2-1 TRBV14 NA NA TGTGCCAGCAGCCAAGCTAGCAACTACAATGAGCAGTTCTTC CASSQASNYNEQFF
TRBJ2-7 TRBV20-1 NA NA TGCGGTGCTAAGAGGAACTACGAGCAGTACTTC CGAKRNYEQYF
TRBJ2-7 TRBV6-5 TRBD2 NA TGTGCCAGCAGGGACCCGGGACTAGGCTCCTACGAGCAGTACTTC CASRDPGLGSYEQYF
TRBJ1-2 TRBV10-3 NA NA TGTGCCATCACGGCAGCGGGCTATGGCTACACCTTC CAITAAGYGYTF
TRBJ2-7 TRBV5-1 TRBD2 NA TGCGCCAGCGCTCGAGCGGGAGACGGCAATGAGCAGTACTTC CASARAGDGNEQYF
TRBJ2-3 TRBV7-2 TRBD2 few TGTGCCAGCAGCTTAGTAAGACTAGCGGGAGTCAGCACAGATACGCAGTATTTT CASSLVRLAGVSTDTQYF
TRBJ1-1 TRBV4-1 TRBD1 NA TGCGCCAGCAGCCACGTCCTAAGGGGACAGGGGGCGTACACTGAAGCTTTCTTT CASSHVLRGQGAYTEAFF
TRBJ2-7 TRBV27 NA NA TGTGCCAGCAGGTTGACGGAGGCCCCCTCCTACGAGCAGTACTTC CASRLTEAPSYEQYF
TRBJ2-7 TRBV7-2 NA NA TGTGCCAGCAGCGTCAGCTCCTACAATGAGCAGTACTTC CASSVSSYNEQYF
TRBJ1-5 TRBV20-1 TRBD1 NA TGCAGTGCTAGACCCGGGACAGTTAGTCAGCCCCAGCATTTT CSARPGTVSQPQHF
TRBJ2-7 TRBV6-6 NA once TGTGCCAGCACCCTAGGACCCGGGACGGAGGCCTACGAGCAGTACTTC CASTLGPGTEAYEQYF
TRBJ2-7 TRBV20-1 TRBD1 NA TGCAGTGCTTCGGACAGGCCCAACTCCTACGAGCAGTACTTC CSASDRPNSYEQYF
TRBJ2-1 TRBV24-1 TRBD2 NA TGTGCCACCAGTGAACAAGGGACTAGCGGGATTAATGAGCAGTTCTTC CATSEQGTSGINEQFF
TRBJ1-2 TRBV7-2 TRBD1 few TGTGCCAGCAGCTCGAGGGGTTGGACAGGCGGACAGGGCCGCACCTTC CASSSRGWTGGQGRTF
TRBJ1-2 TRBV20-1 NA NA TGCAGTGCTGCCGACCAGGTCTATGGCTACACCTTC CSAADQVYGYTF
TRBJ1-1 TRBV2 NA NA TGTGCCAGCAGTGAACGGAACACTGAAGCTTTCTTT CASSERNTEAFF
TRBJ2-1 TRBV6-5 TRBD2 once TGTGCCAGCCTGGGGGCTAGCGGGGGCCCCAATGAGCAGTTCTTC CASLGASGGPNEQFF
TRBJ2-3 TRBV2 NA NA TGTGCCAGCAGCCTCACACAGGGGAGGGGCACAGATACGCAGTATTTT CASSLTQGRGTDTQYF
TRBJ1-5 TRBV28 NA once TGTGCCAGCAGTTTGTCAGGGATGGGCCAGCCCCAGCATTTT CASSLSGMGQPQHF